This T cell receptor (beta chain) was sequenced in a study of blood T cells in healthy people across ages. CDR1 and CDR2 from the germline V gene are LGHDT and YNNKEL (reference sequence). The ends lost 3 bases at V and 1 base at J; junction bases unmatched: 14. This CDR3 spans 20 amino acids. It was with a sample-barcoded 5' primer and a J-beta primer mix that a second PCR of about 7 to 12 cycles was run. From the 5' RACE reads, TCRdb called clonotypes with MiXCR, one entry per CDR3 protein. The sample carries approximately 850,000 distinct CDR3 sequences, roughly 50% recorded once. To note about this clonotype: Its antigen is still unknown.

Study-level points and caveats: Per million T cells, the diversity of TCR beta decreased roughly linearly as age advanced.

Sequencing was carried out using blood. The TCR originated in a man younger than 40 in good health. This chain links TRBV3-1 with TRBJ2-6, with 8 nucleotides matching TRBD1. CDR3 in DNA: TGTGCCAGCAGCCACAAAGGGGTGACAGGGGCCGTATCTGGGGCCAACGTCCTGACTTTC. This sequence encodes CASSHKGVTGAVSGANVLTF. The full variable domain, rest sourced from reference TRBV3-1 and TRBJ2-6, is DTAVSQTPKYLVTQMGNDKSIKCEQNLGHDTMYWYKQDSKKFLKIMFSYNNKELIINETVPNRFSPKSPDKAHLNLHINSLELGDSAVYFCASSHKGVTGAVSGANVLTFGAGSRLTVL.